One sample yielded the 29 T cell receptor beta chains listed below, sequenced in a study of T cell responses to AZD1222 COVID-19 vaccine. Generated by immunoSEQ multiplex PCR, the TCRdb table keeps only in-frame clones and is missing some. The table lists some 150,000 clones, more than 75% of them singletons. Sequencing used peripheral blood, obtained 28 days after the second AZD1222 dose. The origin of the receptors is an adult who received the AZD1222 COVID-19 vaccine.

This sequence joins TRBV7-3 and TRBJ2-1; TRBD2 might be the D (5 bases). Germline loops: CDR1 SGHTA, CDR2 FQGTGA. Trimming removed 3 bases at V and 1 base at J, with 10 bases between. This CDR3 has 15 amino acids. As DNA, the CDR3 is TGTGCCAGCAGCTTGTCAAGCGGTTCCTACAATGAGCAGTTCTTC. This translates into CASSLSSGSYNEQFF.

The chain recombines TRBV28 with TRBJ1-1; a weak D match, TRBD1 (5 bases). V dropped 6 bases and J dropped 1 base, with 18 bases sitting between them. The CDR3 is 16 residues long. The germline V gene has CDR1 MDHEN and CDR2 SYDVKM. CDR3 bases: TGTGCCAGCAGCGTGGCCGGGGGATTGACGAACACTGAAGCTTTCTTT. Encoded protein: CASSVAGGLTNTEAFF.

This sequence joins TRBV3-1 (or the pseudogene TRBV3-2) and TRBJ1-6; TRBD1 aligns across 9 bases. Germline CDR1 is LGHDT and CDR2 is YNNKEL (reference sequence). The ends lost 2 bases at V and 4 bases at J; junction bases unmatched: 6. The CDR3 extends over 17 amino acids. The CDR3 bases are TGTGCCAGCAGCCAACTTACCGGGACAGGGTATAATTCACCCCTCCACTTT. Its protein is CASSQLTGTGYNSPLHF.

V usage is TRBV5-1 and J usage is TRBJ2-7, with 15 bases matching TRBD2. This CDR3 region has 21 residues. Germline V lookup: CDR1 SGHRS, CDR2 YFSETQ. The ends lost 0 bases at V and 2 bases at J; junction bases unmatched: 15. CDR3 loop: CASSLGNLGLAGGRRTYEQYF. CDR3 bases: TGCGCCAGCAGCTTGGGGAACCTTGGACTAGCGGGAGGGAGGAGGACCTACGAGCAGTACTTC.

This chain links TRBV18 with TRBJ2-2; D unclear. Germline CDR1 and CDR2: KGHSH and LQKENI. The CDR3 covers 16 residues. The V and J ends lost 1 base and 1 base respectively, with 10 bases between them. The CDR3 region has the DNA TGTGCCAGCTCACCACTTGATGCCAAGAACACCGGGGAGCTGTTTTTT. Translated, it gives CASSPLDAKNTGELFF.

The V gene is TRBV7-8, the J gene TRBJ2-2; TRBD2 matches at 9 bases. The CDR3 covers 16 residues. Germline V lookup: CDR1 SGHVS, CDR2 FQNEAQ. Losses at the gene ends were 1 base for V and 3 bases for J; bases not matched to a gene: 3. CDR3 sequence: CASSLDSGSYTGELFF. CDR3 DNA: TGTGCCAGCAGCTTAGATAGCGGGAGTTACACCGGGGAGCTGTTTTTT.

This sequence joins TRBV21-1 and TRBJ2-5. TRBV21-1 is designated a pseudogene. There are 11 residues in the CDR3. DNA for the CDR3: TGTGCCCGCCGATTTTCAGAGACCCAGTACTTC. As protein: CARRFSETQYF.

The chain uses TRBV10-1 and TRBJ1-4, with 7 bases fitting TRBD1. Germline CDR1 is WNHNN and CDR2 is SYGVQD (reference sequence). CDR3 length: 21 residues. J lost 0 bases, V lost 3 bases, and 19 bases had no gene match. The CDR3 loop reads CASSELLAGTEILATNEKLFF. Written as DNA, the CDR3 is TGCGCCAGCAGTGAACTCTTGGCCGGGACAGAGATACTGGCAACTAATGAAAAACTGTTTTTT.

The chain recombines TRBV29-1 with TRBJ2-7; 7 bases align to TRBD2. The CDR3 is 17 amino acids. V was clipped by 0 bases and J by 3 bases; unmatched bases: 14. In germline, CDR1 is SQVTM, CDR2 ANQGSEA. CDR3 region: CSVEDLVGGGGSYEQYF. Here the CDR3 DNA reads TGCAGCGTTGAAGATCTAGTAGGTGGGGGGGGTAGCTACGAGCAGTACTTC.

The CDR3: CASSLVQNTEAFF. The CDR3 DNA reads TGTGCCAGCAGCTTAGTTCAGAACACTGAAGCTTTCTTT. The chain combines TRBV7-8 with TRBJ1-1; no clear D. The germline V gene has CDR1 SGHVS and CDR2 FQNEAQ. V lost 1 base and J 1 base, leaving 4 bases between the germline ends. This CDR3 has 13 amino acids.

This rearrangement joins TRBV19 to TRBJ2-3, with 9 bases lining up with TRBD2. Germline CDR1 is LNHDA and CDR2 is SQIVND (reference sequence). The CDR3 has 14 residues. Trimming took 3 bases from V and 6 from J; bases not matched to a gene: 4. The CDR3 DNA is TGTGCCAGTAGTATTGGGCGGGAGGGGGATACGCAGTATTTT. It translates to CASSIGREGDTQYF.

This rearrangement joins TRBV5-1 to TRBJ1-2, with D unclear. Germline V lookup: CDR1 SGHRS, CDR2 YFSETQ. Trimming stripped 2 bases from V and 3 bases from J, with 8 bases between. The CDR3 length is 13 residues. CDR3 sequence: CASSFSADYGYTF. The CDR3 DNA sequence: TGCGCCAGCAGCTTTTCAGCGGACTATGGCTACACCTTC. The variable domain in full, with the rest retrieved from reference TRBV5-1 and TRBJ1-2, is KAGVTQTPRYLIKTRGQQVTLSCSPISGHRSVSWYQQTPGQGLQFLFEYFSETQRNKGNFPGRFSGRQFSNSRSEMNVSTLELGDSALYLCASSFSADYGYTFGSGTRLTVV.

The rearrangement uses TRBV25-1 and TRBJ2-5, with TRBD2 matching over 12 bases. J gave up 5 bases and V 0 bases, and 1 base lay outside the gene matches. The CDR3 sequence is 15 residues long. Germline CDR1 reads MGHDK; CDR2 reads SYGVNS. The CDR3 sequence is CASSEYLAGGETQYF. For the CDR3, the DNA is TGTGCCAGCAGTGAATACCTAGCGGGAGGGGAGACCCAGTACTTC.

This chain uses TRBV5-8 with TRBJ2-5; 9 nucleotides agree with TRBD1. CDR3 size: 13 residues. The V gene end was trimmed by 4 bases and the J gene end by 5 bases; junction bases not matched to a gene: 3. CDR1 and CDR2 (germline): SGHTS, YDEGEE. CDR3 bases: TGTGCCAGCAGCCGGACAGGGGTCGAGACCCAGTACTTC. Residues: CASSRTGVETQYF.

V gene TRBV4-1 combines with J gene TRBJ1-1; possibly TRBD1 for D (6 bases). CDR3 length: 16 amino acids. V lost 4 bases to trimming and J lost 2 bases, with 17 bases between them. The germline V gene has CDR1 MGHRA and CDR2 YSYEKL. The CDR3 sequence is CASSPGGAGANTEAFF. DNA of the CDR3: TGCGCCAGCAGCCCCGGGGGGGCGGGGGCCAACACTGAAGCTTTCTTT.

This clone is classed as medium-sized. V gene TRBV28 combines with J gene TRBJ1-2, with D unclear. Trimming shortened V by 5 bases and J by 4 bases, and 8 bases separated the two germline ends. The CDR3 runs to 12 residues. Germline V gene sequence: CDR1 MDHEN, CDR2 SYDVKM. The CDR3, as DNA: TGTGCCAGCAGTCCGTTTTTCTATGGCTACACCTTC. Encoded protein: CASSPFFYGYTF.

The chain carries TRBV7-8 and TRBJ1-1, with D possibly TRBD1 on 5 matching bases. This CDR3 has 13 amino acids. Germline V gene lookup returns CDR1 SGHVS and CDR2 FQNEAQ. V was clipped by 5 bases and J by 1 base, with 8 bases between them. The CDR3 nucleotides read TGTGCCAGCAGCGAACAGGCGAACACTGAAGCTTTCTTT. This codes for CASSEQANTEAFF.

The chain uses TRBV30 and TRBJ2-4, with TRBD2 identical over 7 bases. Germline-derived CDR1 and CDR2 are GTSNPN and SVGIG (reference sequence). Trimming took 0 bases from V and 6 from J; bases not matched to a gene: 11. The CDR3 runs 16 residues. The CDR3 sequence: CAWSVRGAGYGNIQYF. Here the CDR3 DNA reads TGTGCCTGGAGTGTACGGGGAGCGGGATATGGAAACATTCAGTACTTC.

The CDR3 DNA reads TGTGCCAGCTCTAGCGGGAGGTCGTCCTACAATGAGCAGTTCTTC. It translates to CASSSGRSSYNEQFF. The V call is TRBV9, the J call TRBJ2-1; TRBD2 agrees at 11 bases. The CDR3 covers 15 residues. The germline gives CDR1 SGDLS, CDR2 YYNGEE. Trimming at V came to 7 bases and at J to 1 base, leaving 4 bases not matched to a gene.

J is TRBJ1-5 and V is TRBV5-4; D is unclear. CDR1 is SGHNT and CDR2 is YYREEE in the germline V gene (reference sequence). The CDR3 covers 14 residues. V was pared by 0 bases and J by 0 bases, with 4 bases between. The CDR3 DNA reads TGTGCCAGCAGCTTGGACGGTAGCAATCAGCCCCAGCATTTT. It codes for CASSLDGSNQPQHF.

This rearrangement joins TRBV4-3 to TRBJ1-5; D might be TRBD1 (5 bases). V was cut by 3 bases and J by 3 bases, with 9 bases left in between. This CDR3 is 14 amino acids long. Germline V lookup: CDR1 LGHNA, CDR2 YSLEER. Here the CDR3 DNA reads TGCGCCAGCAGCCACCGGGACCTCAATCAGCCCCAGCATTTT. As protein: CASSHRDLNQPQHF.

The chain is built from TRBV19 and TRBJ2-3; TRBD1 agrees at 8 bases. CDR1 is LNHDA and CDR2 is SQIVND in the germline V gene (reference sequence). J lost 5 bases, V lost 3 bases, and 7 bases had no gene match. This CDR3 comprises 15 residues. CDR3 nucleotide sequence: TGTGCCAGTAGTATCACCAGGGGGCTAGGAGATACGCAGTATTTT. Amino acids: CASSITRGLGDTQYF.

The chain couples TRBV28 to TRBJ1-5; D remains unclear. With 2 bases removed from V and 4 bases from J, the gap between germline ends came to 3 bases. Per the germline V gene, CDR1 is MDHEN and CDR2 is SYDVKM. There are 12 residues in the CDR3. The CDR3 sequence is CASSLQNQPQHF. As DNA, the CDR3 is TGTGCCAGCAGTTTACAGAATCAGCCCCAGCATTTT.

The chain carries TRBV7-2 and TRBJ2-1, with 12 bases identical to TRBD2. CDR1 is SGHTA, CDR2 FQGNSA, per germline. With V trimmed by 6 bases and J by 6 bases, 9 bases remained unmatched. There are 16 residues in the CDR3. The CDR3 bases are TGTGCCAGCAGACCTCTACTAGCGGGAGGAGGCAATGAGCAGTTCTTC. It codes for CASRPLLAGGGNEQFF.

This chain links TRBV5-1 with TRBJ1-3, with D perhaps matching TRBD1 (6 bases). The CDR3 totals 14 residues. Trimming removed 5 bases at V and 1 base at J, with 10 bases between. CDR1 is SGHRS and CDR2 is YFSETQ in the germline V gene. The CDR3 sequence: CASSSGESGNTIYF. CDR3 coding DNA: TGCGCCAGCAGTTCAGGGGAGTCTGGAAACACCATATATTTT.

The chain combines TRBV18 with TRBJ2-5; no definite D call. CDR3 length equals 15 residues. Trimming removed 6 bases at V and 2 bases at J, with 16 bases between. Germline CDR1 and CDR2: KGHSH and LQKENI. The CDR3 DNA follows: TGTGCCAGCTCTATGGCCGGGCAGAATCAAGAGACCCAGTACTTC. It translates to CASSMAGQNQETQYF.

The count of this clone is one. J is TRBJ2-2 and V is TRBV7-9; 10 positions agree with TRBD2. Germline V gene sequence: CDR1 SEHNR, CDR2 FQNEAQ (reference sequence). The V segment lost 2 bases and the J segment 6 bases; nucleotides outside the gene matches: 9. This CDR3 is 17 amino acids long. CDR3 sequence: CASSLIPSGRTPGELFF. CDR3 sequence (DNA): TGTGCCAGCAGCTTAATACCTAGCGGGAGAACCCCCGGGGAGCTGTTTTTT.

This rearrangement joins TRBV7-6 to TRBJ1-2; 7 bases line up with TRBD1. CDR1 is SGHVS, CDR2 FNYEAQ, per germline. This CDR3 spans 14 amino acids. V dropped 6 bases and J dropped 4; count of bases not matched to a gene: 8. In DNA, the CDR3 is TGTGCCAGCAGTCCGGGACAGACCTCCTATGGCTACACCTTC. This codes for CASSPGQTSYGYTF.

V usage is TRBV3-1 (or the pseudogene TRBV3-2) and J usage is TRBJ2-2; D is undetermined. The germline V gene has CDR1 LGHDT and CDR2 YNNKEL (reference sequence). Trimming stripped 1 base from V and 7 bases from J, with 4 bases between. This CDR3 is built from 12 residues. Written as DNA, the CDR3 is TGTGCCAGCAGCCAAGCTAACGGGGAGCTGTTTTTT. Translation gives CASSQANGELFF.